One and the same sample provided the 17 T cell receptor beta chains below, sequenced in a study of T cells expressing NK-cell markers. TCRdb re-analyzed the 5' RACE reads; it lists each CDR3 protein once, without DNA. The sample table includes 550,000 to 600,000 distinct CDR3 sequences. Material for sequencing was blood T cells: a sorted CD56 or NKG2C T cell subset, CD4+ or CD8+ T cells, or bulk PBMC T cells (not recorded which). All receptors derive from a man aged 18 to 35 in good health.

The chain is built from TRBV6-2 or TRBV6-3 and TRBJ2-3; the D call from TCRdb, TRBD2, cannot be confirmed without DNA. Germline V gene sequence: CDR1 MNHEY, CDR2 SVGEGT. This CDR3 comprises 19 residues. This CDR3 is CASSYASPGLAGRTDTQYF.

V gene TRBV6-1 combines with J gene TRBJ2-2; the TRBD2 assignment by TCRdb is unverifiable without DNA. The germline V gene has CDR1 MNHNS and CDR2 SASEGT. The CDR3 sequence is 15 residues long. CDR3 region: CASRESGRSTGELFF.

The chain combines TRBV29-1 with TRBJ1-1; TCRdb selects TRBD1, and the lack of DNA leaves this call unchecked. This CDR3 has 13 amino acids. The V gene's germline CDR1 is SQVTM and CDR2 ANQGSEA. This chain's CDR3 is CSVGHNENTEAFF.

This chain links TRBV12-3 or TRBV12-4 with TRBJ1-1. The CDR3 totals 13 residues. The chain's CDR3 is CASRSTSNGEAFF.

The CDR3: CATSRAGAPNNEQFF. The chain joins TRBV15 to TRBJ2-1. The CDR3 loop spans 15 amino acids. Germline V gives CDR1 LNHNV, CDR2 YYDKDF (reference sequence).

The V and J genes are TRBV24-1 and TRBJ2-1; lacking DNA, the TRBD1 call made by TCRdb goes unchecked. Germline V gives CDR1 KGHDR, CDR2 SFDVKD. The CDR3 covers 14 residues. The CDR3 loop reads CATSDWGGRDEQFF.

The genes are TRBV2 and TRBJ1-1; no DNA is available, so the TRBD1 call from TCRdb remains unchecked. The CDR3 contains 13 residues. The germline V gene encodes CDR1 SNHLY and CDR2 FYNNEI. CDR3: CASKREGGTEAFF.

This chain joins TRBV7-9 and TRBJ2-5; TCRdb picks TRBD1, but there is no DNA to check that call. Germline CDR1 and CDR2: SEHNR and FQNEAQ (reference sequence). This CDR3 comprises 12 residues. The CDR3 is CASSPPGFTQYF. Full variable domain (remainder filled in from reference TRBV7-9 and TRBJ2-5): DTGVSQNPRHKITKRGQNVTFRCDPISEHNRLYWYRQTLGQGPEFLTYFQNEAQLEKSRLLSDRFSAERPKGSFSTLEIQRTEQGDSAMYLCASSPPGFTQYFGPGTRLLVL.

The V gene is TRBV30, the J gene TRBJ1-5. Germline CDR1 and CDR2: GTSNPN and SVGIG (reference sequence). The CDR3 is 13 amino acids. CDR3 loop: CAWSNTGDQPQHF.

CDR3 sequence: CSAIPARSYNEQFF. The V call is TRBV20-1, the J call TRBJ2-1; TCRdb's D gene call, TRBD1, goes unchecked for lack of DNA. Per germline, CDR1 DFQATT and CDR2 SNEGSKA (reference sequence). The CDR3 sequence is 14 residues long.

The chain carries TRBV20-1 and TRBJ2-5; the TRBD2 assignment by TCRdb is unverifiable without DNA. Germline CDR1 DFQATT, CDR2 SNEGSKA (reference sequence). This CDR3 is built from 14 residues. The CDR3 sequence is CSATYSGRAETQYF.

V is TRBV27 and J is TRBJ2-7; TCRdb's assignment of TRBD2 cannot be checked, as there is no DNA. The CDR3 has 16 amino acids. CDR1 and CDR2 (germline): MNHEY, SMNVEV (reference sequence). CDR3 sequence reads: CASSTTPPGLTYEQYF.

V usage is TRBV5-1 and J usage is TRBJ2-1; TCRdb's D call of TRBD2 is untestable without DNA. The CDR3 totals 13 residues. Germline values: CDR1 SGHRS, CDR2 YFSETQ. The CDR3 here is CASSSWEGGEQFF.

V gene TRBV4-3 combines with J gene TRBJ1-3. This CDR3 contains 16 residues. Per germline, CDR1 LGHNA and CDR2 YSLEER. The CDR3 is CASSQEIVHSGNTIYF.

The rearrangement joins TRBV10-3 to TRBJ2-5; the TRBD1 assignment by TCRdb is unverifiable without DNA. The CDR3 has 13 residues. CDR1 and CDR2 from the germline V gene are ENHRY and SYGVKD. This chain's CDR3 is CAISGDSGETQYF.

This chain joins TRBV7-7 and TRBJ2-1; lacking DNA, the TRBD1 call made by TCRdb goes unchecked. Looked up from germline, CDR1 is SSHAT and CDR2 is FNYEAQ (reference sequence). The CDR3 covers 17 residues. Here the CDR3 reads CASSLGSGQGSYNEQFF.

The chain employs TRBV2 and TRBJ2-1; TCRdb selects TRBD1, and the lack of DNA leaves this call unchecked. The CDR3 length is 15 residues. The germline CDR1 and CDR2 sequences are SNHLY and FYNNEI. The CDR3 spells CASSATGSLGNEQFF.